This T cell receptor beta chain comes out of a study of blood T cell repertoires in COVID-19. Study summary: From the United States, Italy and Spain came samples of acute and convalescent COVID-19. PBMCs, B-cell-depleted T cells, or T cells were the source of the cDNA or gDNA that made up the material.

Patients from Seattle were sampled longitudinally, starting during active infection. Study processing details: Nucleated cell number was recorded as an estimate derived from reference gene primer amplification. Method: immunoSEQ multiplex PCR; TCRdb's copy keeps in-frame clones and lacks some. V and J calls and clone size are those listed in that table; D and trimming were worked out from the DNA. The table has 30,000 to 40,000 clones, around four fifths seen once; the top ten hold more than 1.5%. The CDR3 loop spans 15 amino acids. CDR1 is SGHTA, CDR2 FQGTGA, per germline. V shed 4 bases and J 3 bases; nucleotides not matched to a gene: 0.

This chain joins TRBV7-3 and TRBJ2-1; the match to TRBD2 covers 13 bases. The sequence was collected from a man aged 55-75 years with COVID-19, enrolled during active disease. Sample: peripheral blood. CDR3 bases: TGTGCCAGCAGCTGGACTAGCGGGAGCTACAATGAGCAGTTCTTC. It codes for CASSWTSGSYNEQFF. Drawing the rest from reference TRBV7-3 and TRBJ2-1, the complete variable domain is GAGVSQTPSNKVTEKGKYVELRCDPISGHTALYWYRQSLGQGPEFLIYFQGTGAADDSGLPNDRFFAVRPEGSVSTLKIQRTERGDSAVYLCASSWTSGSYNEQFFGPGTRLTVL.